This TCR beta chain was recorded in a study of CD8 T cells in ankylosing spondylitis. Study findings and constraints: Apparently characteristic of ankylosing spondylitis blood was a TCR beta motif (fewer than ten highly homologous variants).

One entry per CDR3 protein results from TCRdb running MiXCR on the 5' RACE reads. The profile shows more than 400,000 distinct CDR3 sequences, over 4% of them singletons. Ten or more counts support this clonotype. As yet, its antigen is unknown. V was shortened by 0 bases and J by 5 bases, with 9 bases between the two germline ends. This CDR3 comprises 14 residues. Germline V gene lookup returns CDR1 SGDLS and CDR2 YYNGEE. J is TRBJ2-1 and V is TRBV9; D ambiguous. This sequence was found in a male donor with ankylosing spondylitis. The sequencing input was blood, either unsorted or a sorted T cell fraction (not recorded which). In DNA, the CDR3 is TGTGCCAGCAGCGTAGAAGGTTGGGACAATGAGCAGTTCTTC. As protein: CASSVEGWDNEQFF.